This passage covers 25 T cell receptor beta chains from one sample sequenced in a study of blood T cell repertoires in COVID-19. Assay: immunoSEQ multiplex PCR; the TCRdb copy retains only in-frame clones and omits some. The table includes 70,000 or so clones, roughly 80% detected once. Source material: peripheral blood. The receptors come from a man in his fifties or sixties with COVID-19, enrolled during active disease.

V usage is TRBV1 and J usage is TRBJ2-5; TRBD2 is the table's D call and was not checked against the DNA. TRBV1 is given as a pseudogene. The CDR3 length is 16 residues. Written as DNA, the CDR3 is TGCACCAGCAGCCAAGATCAAGGACTAGCGGTTAAGACCCAGTACTTC. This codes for CTSSQDQGLAVKTQYF.

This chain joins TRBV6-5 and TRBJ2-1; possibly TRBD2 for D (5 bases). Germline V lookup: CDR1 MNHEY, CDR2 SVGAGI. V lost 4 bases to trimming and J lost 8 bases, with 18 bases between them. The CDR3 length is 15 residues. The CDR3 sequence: CASSLERDTWDEQFF. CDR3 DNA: TGTGCCAGCAGTTTGGAACGGGATACCTGGGATGAGCAGTTCTTC.

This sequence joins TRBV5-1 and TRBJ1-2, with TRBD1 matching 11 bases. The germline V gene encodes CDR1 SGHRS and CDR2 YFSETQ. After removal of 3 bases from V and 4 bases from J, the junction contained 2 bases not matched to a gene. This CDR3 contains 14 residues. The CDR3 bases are TGCGCCAGCAGCTCCGGGACAGGGGGCTATGGCTACACCTTC. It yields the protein CASSSGTGGYGYTF.

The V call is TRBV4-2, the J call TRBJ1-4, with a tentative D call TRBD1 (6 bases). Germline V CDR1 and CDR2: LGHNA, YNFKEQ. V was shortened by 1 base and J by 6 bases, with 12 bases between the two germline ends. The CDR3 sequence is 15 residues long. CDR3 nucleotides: TGTGCCAGCAGCCAAGTTACACAGGGTGATGAAAAACTGTTTTTT. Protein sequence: CASSQVTQGDEKLFF.

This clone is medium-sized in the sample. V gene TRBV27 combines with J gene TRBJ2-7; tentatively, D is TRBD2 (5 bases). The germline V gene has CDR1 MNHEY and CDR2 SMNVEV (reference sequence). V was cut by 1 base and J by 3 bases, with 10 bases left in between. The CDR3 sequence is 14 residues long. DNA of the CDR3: TGTGCCAGCAGTTTATGGGCGGGCCACTACGAGCAGTACTTC. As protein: CASSLWAGHYEQYF.

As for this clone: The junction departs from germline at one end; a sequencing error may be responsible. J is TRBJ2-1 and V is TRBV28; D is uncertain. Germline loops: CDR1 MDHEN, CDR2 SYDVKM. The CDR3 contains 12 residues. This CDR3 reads CASSLEYSEQFF. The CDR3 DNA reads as TGTGCCAGCAGTTTAGAGTACAGTGAGCAGTTCTTC.

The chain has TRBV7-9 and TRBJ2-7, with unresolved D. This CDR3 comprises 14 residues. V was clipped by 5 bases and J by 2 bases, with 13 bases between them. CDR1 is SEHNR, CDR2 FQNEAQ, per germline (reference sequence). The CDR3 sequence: CASSPPAATYEQYF. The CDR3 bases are TGTGCCAGCAGCCCGCCGGCGGCAACCTACGAGCAGTACTTC.

DNA of the CDR3: TGCAGTGCTAGTTTCGACAGGTGGGAGGGGGCCAACGTCCTGACTTTC. Translated: CSASFDRWEGANVLTF. The chain recombines TRBV20-1 with TRBJ2-6; possibly TRBD1 for D (6 bases). The CDR3 runs to 16 residues. The germline V and J ends were trimmed by 3 bases and 4 bases, with 16 bases remaining between them. Germline CDR1 reads DFQATT; CDR2 reads SNEGSKA (reference sequence).

The CDR3 here is CASSLGVAPNYGYTF. The CDR3, as DNA: TGTGCCAGCAGCTTGGGAGTCGCGCCTAACTATGGCTACACCTTC. V gene TRBV5-4 combines with J gene TRBJ1-2; D gene ambiguous. Germline assignment: CDR1 SGHNT and CDR2 YYREEE (reference sequence). The CDR3 extends over 15 amino acids. V lost 0 bases to trimming and J lost 0 bases, with 9 bases between them.

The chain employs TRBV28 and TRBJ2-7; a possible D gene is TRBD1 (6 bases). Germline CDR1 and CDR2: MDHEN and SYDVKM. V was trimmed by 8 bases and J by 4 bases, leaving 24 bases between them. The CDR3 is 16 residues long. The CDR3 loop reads CASVSDRRGPTYEQYF. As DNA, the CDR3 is TGTGCCAGCGTCTCGGACCGCAGGGGCCCCACTTACGAGCAGTACTTC. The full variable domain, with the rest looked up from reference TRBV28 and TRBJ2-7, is DVKVTQSSRYLVKRTGEKVFLECVQDMDHENMFWYRQDPGLGLRLIYFSYDVKMKEKGDIPEGYSVSREKKERFSLILESASTNQTSMYLCASVSDRRGPTYEQYFGPGTRLTVT.

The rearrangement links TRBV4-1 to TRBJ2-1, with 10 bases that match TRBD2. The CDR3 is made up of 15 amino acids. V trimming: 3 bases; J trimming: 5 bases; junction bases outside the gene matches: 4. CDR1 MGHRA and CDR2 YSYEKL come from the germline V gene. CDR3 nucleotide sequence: TGCGCCAGCAGCCAGCCCCTAGCGGGAGACAATGAGCAGTTCTTC. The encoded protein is CASSQPLAGDNEQFF.

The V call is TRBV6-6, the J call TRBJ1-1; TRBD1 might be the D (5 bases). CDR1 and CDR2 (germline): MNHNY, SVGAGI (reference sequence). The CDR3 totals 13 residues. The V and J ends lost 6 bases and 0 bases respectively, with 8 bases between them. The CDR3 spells CASRTVMNTEAFF. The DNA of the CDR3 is TGTGCCAGCAGGACAGTGATGAACACTGAAGCTTTCTTT.

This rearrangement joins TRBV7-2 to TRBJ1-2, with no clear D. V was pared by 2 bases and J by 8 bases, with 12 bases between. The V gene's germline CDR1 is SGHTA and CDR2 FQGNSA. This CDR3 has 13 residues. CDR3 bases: TGTGCCAGCAGCTTAAACAGAATTACCGGCTACACCTTC. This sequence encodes CASSLNRITGYTF.

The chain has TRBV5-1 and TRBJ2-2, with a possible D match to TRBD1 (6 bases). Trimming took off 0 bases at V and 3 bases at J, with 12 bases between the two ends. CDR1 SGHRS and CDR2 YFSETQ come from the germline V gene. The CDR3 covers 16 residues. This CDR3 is CASSLAQDRDTGELFF. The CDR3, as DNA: TGCGCCAGCAGCTTGGCCCAGGACAGAGACACCGGGGAGCTGTTTTTT.

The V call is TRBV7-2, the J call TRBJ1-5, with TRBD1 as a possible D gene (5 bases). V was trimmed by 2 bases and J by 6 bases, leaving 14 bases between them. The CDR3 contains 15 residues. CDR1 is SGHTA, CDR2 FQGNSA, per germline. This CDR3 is CASSLRMGGPQPQHF. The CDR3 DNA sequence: TGTGCCAGCAGCTTAAGAATGGGGGGTCCTCAGCCCCAGCATTTT.

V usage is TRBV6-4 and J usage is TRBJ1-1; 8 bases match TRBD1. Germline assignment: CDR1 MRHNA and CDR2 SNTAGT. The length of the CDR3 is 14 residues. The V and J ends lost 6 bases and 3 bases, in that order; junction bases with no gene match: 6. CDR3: CASSTKQGDTEAFF. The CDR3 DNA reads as TGTGCCAGCAGCACGAAACAGGGGGACACTGAAGCTTTCTTT.

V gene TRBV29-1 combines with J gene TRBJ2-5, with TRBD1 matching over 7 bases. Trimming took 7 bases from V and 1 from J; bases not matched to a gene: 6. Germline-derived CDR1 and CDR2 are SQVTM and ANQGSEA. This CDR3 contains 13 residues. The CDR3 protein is CSARQGSQETQYF. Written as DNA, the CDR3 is TGCAGCGCACGACAGGGATCCCAAGAGACCCAGTACTTC.

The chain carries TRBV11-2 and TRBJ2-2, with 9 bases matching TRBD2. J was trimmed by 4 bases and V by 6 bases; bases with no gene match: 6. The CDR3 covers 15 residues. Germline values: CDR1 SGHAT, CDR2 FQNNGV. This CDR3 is CASRLSGGSTGELFF. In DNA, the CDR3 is TGTGCCAGCAGACTTAGCGGGGGTTCCACCGGGGAGCTGTTTTTT. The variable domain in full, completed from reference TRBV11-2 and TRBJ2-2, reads EAGVAQSPRYKIIEKRQSVAFWCNPISGHATLYWYQQILGQGPKLLIQFQNNGVVDDSQLPKDRFSAERLKGVDSTLKIQPAKLEDSAVYLCASRLSGGSTGELFFGEGSRLTVL.

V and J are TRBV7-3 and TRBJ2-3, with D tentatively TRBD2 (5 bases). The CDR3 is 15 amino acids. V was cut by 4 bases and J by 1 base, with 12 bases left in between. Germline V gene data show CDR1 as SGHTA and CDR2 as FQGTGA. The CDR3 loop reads CASSSGGGGTDTQYF. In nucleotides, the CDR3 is TGTGCCAGCAGCTCCGGTGGAGGAGGCACAGATACGCAGTATTTT.

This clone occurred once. In DNA form, the CDR3 reads TGTGCCAGCAGCCAAGGGACAGGGCACTACGAGCAGTACTTC. This translates into CASSQGTGHYEQYF. The chain couples TRBV3-1 (or the pseudogene TRBV3-2) to TRBJ2-7; 8 bases fit TRBD1. Looked up from germline, CDR1 is LGHDT and CDR2 is YNNKEL (reference sequence). J was trimmed by 3 bases and V by 1 base; bases with no gene match: 2. The CDR3 sequence is 14 residues long.

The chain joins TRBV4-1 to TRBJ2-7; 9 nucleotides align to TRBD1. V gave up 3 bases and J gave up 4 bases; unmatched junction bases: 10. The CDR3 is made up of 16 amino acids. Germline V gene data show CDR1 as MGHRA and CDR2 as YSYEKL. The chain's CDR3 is CASSQALGTGTYEQYF. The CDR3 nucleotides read TGCGCCAGCAGCCAGGCCCTGGGGACAGGGACATACGAGCAGTACTTC.

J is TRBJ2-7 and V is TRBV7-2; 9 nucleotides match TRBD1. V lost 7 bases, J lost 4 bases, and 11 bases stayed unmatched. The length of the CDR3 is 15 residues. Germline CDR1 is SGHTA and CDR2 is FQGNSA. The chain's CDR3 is CASTTSSDRGYEQYF. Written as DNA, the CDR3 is TGTGCCAGCACGACTTCGTCGGACAGGGGATACGAGCAGTACTTC. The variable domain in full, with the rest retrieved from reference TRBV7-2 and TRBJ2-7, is GAGVSQSPSNKVTEKGKDVELRCDPISGHTALYWYRQSLGQGLEFLIYFQGNSAPDKSGLPSDRFSAERTGGSVSTLTIQRTQQEDSAVYLCASTTSSDRGYEQYFGPGTRLTVT.

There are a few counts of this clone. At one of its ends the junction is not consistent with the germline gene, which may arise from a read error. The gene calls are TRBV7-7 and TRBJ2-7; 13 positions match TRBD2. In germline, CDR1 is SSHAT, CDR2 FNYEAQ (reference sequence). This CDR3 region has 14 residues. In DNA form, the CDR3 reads TGTGCTAGCAGCTTGGGGACTAGCGGGACCGAGCAGTACTTC. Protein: CASSLGTSGTEQYF.

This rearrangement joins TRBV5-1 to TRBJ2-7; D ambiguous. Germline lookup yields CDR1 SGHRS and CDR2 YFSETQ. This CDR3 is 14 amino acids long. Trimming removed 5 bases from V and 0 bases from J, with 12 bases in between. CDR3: CASRSTPSSYEQYF. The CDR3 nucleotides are TGCGCCAGCAGGAGCACGCCGAGCTCCTACGAGCAGTACTTC. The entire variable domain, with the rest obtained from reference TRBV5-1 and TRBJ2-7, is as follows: KAGVTQTPRYLIKTRGQQVTLSCSPISGHRSVSWYQQTPGQGLQFLFEYFSETQRNKGNFPGRFSGRQFSNSRSEMNVSTLELGDSALYLCASRSTPSSYEQYFGPGTRLTVT.

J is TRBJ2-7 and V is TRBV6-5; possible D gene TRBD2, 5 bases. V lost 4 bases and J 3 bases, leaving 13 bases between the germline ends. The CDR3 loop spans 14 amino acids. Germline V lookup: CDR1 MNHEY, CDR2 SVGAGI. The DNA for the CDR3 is TGTGCCAGCAGTTGGGCGGGCAGAAACTACGAGCAGTACTTC. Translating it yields CASSWAGRNYEQYF.